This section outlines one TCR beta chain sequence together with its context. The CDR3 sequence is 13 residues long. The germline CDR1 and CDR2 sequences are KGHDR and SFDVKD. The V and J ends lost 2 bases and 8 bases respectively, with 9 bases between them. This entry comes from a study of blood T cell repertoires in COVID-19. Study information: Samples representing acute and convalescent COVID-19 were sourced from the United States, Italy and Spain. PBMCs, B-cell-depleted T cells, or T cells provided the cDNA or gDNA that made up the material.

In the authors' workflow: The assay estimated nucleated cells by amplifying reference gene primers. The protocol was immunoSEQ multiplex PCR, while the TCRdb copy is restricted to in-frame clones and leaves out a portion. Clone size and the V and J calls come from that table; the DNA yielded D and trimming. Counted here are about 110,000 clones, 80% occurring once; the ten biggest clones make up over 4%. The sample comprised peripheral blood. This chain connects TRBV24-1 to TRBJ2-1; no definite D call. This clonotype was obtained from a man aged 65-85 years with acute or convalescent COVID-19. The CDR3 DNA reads TGTGCCACCAGTGATTATGCCAGCGATGAGCAGTTCTTC. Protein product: CATSDYASDEQFF.